The 16 T cell receptor beta chains in this list originate from one sample, sequenced in a study of cytomegalovirus exposure and HLA in healthy donors. Primers: 60 Vbeta forward and 13 Jbeta reverse. Assay: immunoSEQ multiplex PCR; the TCRdb copy retains only in-frame clones and omits some. Of around 100,000 clones in the sample, just under 70% are singletons; the top ten hold roughly 8.7%. The sample comprised PBMCs. All receptors come from a man under 40 in good health and CMV-seropositive.

This clone was recorded a few times. J is TRBJ2-1 and V is TRBV11-2; TRBD2 matches 8 bases. V shed 4 bases and J 14 bases; nucleotides not matched to a gene: 19. Germline V gene data show CDR1 as SGHAT and CDR2 as FQNNGV. This CDR3 comprises 16 residues. This CDR3 reads CASSSPGAGGPSVKFF. Here the CDR3 DNA reads TGTGCCAGCAGCTCCCCAGGGGCGGGGGGACCTTCCGTAAAGTTCTTC.

The rearrangement uses TRBV28 and TRBJ1-2; TRBD1 matches 11 bases. In germline, CDR1 is MDHEN, CDR2 SYDVKM. V lost 5 bases to trimming and J lost 4 bases; unmatched junction nucleotides: 6. The CDR3 sequence is 15 residues long. CDR3 in amino acids: CASSSGQGAIYGYTF. The CDR3 coding sequence is TGTGCCAGCAGTAGCGGACAGGGGGCTATCTATGGCTACACCTTC.

V is TRBV28 and J is TRBJ1-2, with TRBD1 identical over 8 bases. From germline, CDR1 is MDHEN and CDR2 SYDVKM. V lost 1 base and J lost 5; bases outside the gene matches: 9. This CDR3 spans 16 amino acids. The CDR3 sequence: CASSLSSGGVKYGYTF. For the CDR3, the DNA is TGTGCCAGCAGTTTATCGTCAGGGGGCGTTAAGTATGGCTACACCTTC.

The chain is built from TRBV7-6 and TRBJ1-2; D might be TRBD1 (6 bases). Per germline, CDR1 SGHVS and CDR2 FNYEAQ. The CDR3 contains 16 residues. The germline V and J ends were trimmed by 2 bases and 2 bases, with 15 bases remaining between them. CDR3 in DNA: TGTGCCAGCAGCTTAACCGGAGGAACAGGGAACTATGGCTACACCTTC. Amino acid sequence: CASSLTGGTGNYGYTF. Full variable domain (remainder filled in from reference TRBV7-6 and TRBJ1-2): GAGVSQSPRYKVTKRGQDVALRCDPISGHVSLYWYRQALGQGPEFLTYFNYEAQQDKSGLPNDRFSAERPEGSISTLTIQRTEQRDSAMYRCASSLTGGTGNYGYTFGSGTRLTVV.

This clone was seen a handful of times. The rearrangement joins TRBV6-5 to TRBJ1-4, with 7 bases that match TRBD1. J was trimmed by 5 bases and V by 2 bases; bases with no gene match: 5. This CDR3 spans 15 amino acids. Germline CDR1 is MNHEY and CDR2 is SVGAGI. CDR3 loop: CASSYKGAGNEKLFF. The CDR3 DNA sequence: TGTGCCAGCAGTTACAAGGGGGCCGGGAATGAAAAACTGTTTTTT.

This chain joins TRBV5-1 and TRBJ2-7, with 8 bases that match TRBD1. The CDR3 spans 14 residues. J was trimmed by 7 bases and V by 4 bases; bases with no gene match: 10. The germline V gene has CDR1 SGHRS and CDR2 YFSETQ. CDR3 sequence reads: CASSIRTGPGEQYF. The CDR3, as DNA: TGCGCCAGCAGCATTCGGACAGGGCCAGGGGAGCAGTACTTC. The full variable domain, completed using reference TRBV5-1 and TRBJ2-7, is KAGVTQTPRYLIKTRGQQVTLSCSPISGHRSVSWYQQTPGQGLQFLFEYFSETQRNKGNFPGRFSGRQFSNSRSEMNVSTLELGDSALYLCASSIRTGPGEQYFGPGTRLTVT.

The rearrangement uses TRBV28 and TRBJ1-2; D is perhaps TRBD1 (6 bases). Germline assignment: CDR1 MDHEN and CDR2 SYDVKM. The CDR3 has 15 residues. Trimming removed 4 bases from V and 2 bases from J, with 14 bases in between. CDR3 sequence (DNA): TGTGCCAGCAGTTCCTCAGGGGCCGCCAACTATGGCTACACCTTC. Its protein product is CASSSSGAANYGYTF.

This clone was recorded a few times. This chain joins TRBV10-1 and TRBJ1-1, with D tentatively TRBD1 (6 bases). The CDR3 is 12 residues long. CDR1 WNHNN and CDR2 SYGVQD come from the germline V gene (reference sequence). Trimming cost V 5 bases and J 5 bases, with 9 bases left between them. The CDR3 sequence: CASSTGSTEAFF. The DNA for the CDR3 is TGCGCCAGCAGTACAGGGAGTACTGAAGCTTTCTTT.

This chain joins TRBV21-1 and TRBJ2-5; the table assigns TRBD1, which was not confirmed against the DNA. TRBV21-1 is a documented pseudogene. This CDR3 spans 14 amino acids. Here the CDR3 DNA reads TGTGCCAGCAGTAATATGAGGGGGAGAGAGACCCAGTACTTC. Protein product: CASSNMRGRETQYF.

This chain joins TRBV11-2 and TRBJ2-4; 7 nucleotides align to TRBD2. The CDR3 runs 17 residues. The germline V gene has CDR1 SGHAT and CDR2 FQNNGV. J gave up 0 bases and V 5 bases, and 10 bases lay outside the gene matches. Written as DNA, the CDR3 is TGTGCCAGCAGCGCCTGGGTAGCGGGTCTAGCCAAAAACATTCAGTACTTC. Its translation: CASSAWVAGLAKNIQYF.

Only a few counts were recorded for this clone. J is TRBJ2-5 and V is TRBV12-5, with TRBD2 identical over 8 bases. Germline CDR1 reads LGHNT; CDR2 reads FRNRAP. The CDR3 is 14 residues long. With 3 bases clipped from V and 2 bases from J, the junction kept 2 bases outside the gene matches. The DNA for the CDR3 is TGTGCTAGTGGTTTACTAGCGGAGCAAGAGACCCAGTACTTC. Its translation: CASGLLAEQETQYF.

This clone has only one observation. The chain has TRBV6-4 and TRBJ1-1; no firm D call. V gave up 2 bases and J gave up 6 bases, with 10 bases separating them. The CDR3 is 13 amino acids. Germline V lookup: CDR1 MRHNA, CDR2 SNTAGT. For the CDR3, the DNA is TGTGCCAGCAGTGACGGACTTCGGGCTGAAGCTTTCTTT. Its protein is CASSDGLRAEAFF.

The J gene is TRBJ1-5, the V gene TRBV15; a weak D match, TRBD1 (5 bases). The germline gives CDR1 LNHNV, CDR2 YYDKDF (reference sequence). The CDR3 length is 13 residues. The V gene lost 0 bases and the J gene lost 7 bases, with 7 bases spanning the gap. The CDR3 sequence is CATSRDPGQPQHF. The CDR3 bases are TGTGCCACCAGCAGAGACCCAGGGCAGCCCCAGCATTTT.

A single count supports this clone. The rearrangement links TRBV14 to TRBJ1-4, with TRBD1 matching 9 bases. The CDR3 is 13 amino acids. V lost 6 bases, J lost 7 bases, and 3 bases stayed unmatched. Germline loops: CDR1 SGHDN, CDR2 FVKESK. DNA of the CDR3: TGTGCCAGCAGACAGGGGGCTACTGAAAAACTGTTTTTT. Amino acids: CASRQGATEKLFF.

This clone was recorded a few times. The chain joins TRBV5-4 to TRBJ1-2; possible D gene TRBD1, 5 bases. The CDR3 has 14 residues. The germline V gene encodes CDR1 SGHNT and CDR2 YYREEE (reference sequence). The ends were cut back, 0 bases at V and 8 bases at J, with 14 bases in the middle. The CDR3 spells CASSLDQGRAGYTF. The CDR3 nucleotides read TGTGCCAGCAGCTTGGATCAGGGAAGGGCGGGCTACACCTTC. The full variable domain, completed using reference TRBV5-4 and TRBJ1-2, is ETGVTQSPTHLIKTRGQQVTLRCSSQSGHNTVSWYQQALGQGPQFIFQYYREEENGRGNFPPRFSGLQFPNYSSELNVNALELDDSALYLCASSLDQGRAGYTFGSGTRLTVV.

CDR3 protein: CSGLGLGTEAFF. The CDR3, as DNA: TGCAGCGGACTTGGACTTGGCACTGAAGCTTTCTTT. The chain couples TRBV29-1 to TRBJ1-1, with D unclear. Trimming shortened V by 7 bases and J by 4 bases, and 13 bases separated the two germline ends. In germline, CDR1 is SQVTM, CDR2 ANQGSEA. This CDR3 region has 12 residues.